This T cell receptor beta chain was captured by sequencing in a study of persistence of HIV-infected CD4 T cells. This CDR3 contains 14 residues. Germline V gene data show CDR1 as SGHTA and CDR2 as FQGNSA. V was shortened by 1 base and J by 4 bases, with 10 bases between the two germline ends. As regards this clone: Its antigen is not identified.

Sequencing used immunoSEQ version 4 in survey mode. Generated by immunoSEQ multiplex PCR, the TCRdb table keeps only in-frame clones and is missing some. The table shows about 30,000 clones, with roughly 82% occurring only once. The stimulus was lysate of CMV-infected fibroblasts, about 11 ug/mL. Memory cells lacking CD40L and CD69 with high CD45RO were sorted. The sequencing here drew on CD4+ T cells sorted from PBMCs after roughly 19-hour stimulation, taken from a patient who received antiretroviral therapy. The chain carries TRBV7-2 and TRBJ1-1; a weak D match, TRBD1 (5 bases). The TCR comes from an adult man with HIV who was CMV-seropositive. CDR3 in DNA: TGTGCCAGCAGCTTAGTTGGGGCCCCCACTGAAGCTTTCTTT. This codes for CASSLVGAPTEAFF.